The 16 T cell receptor beta chains listed next were all sequenced from one sample in a study of cytomegalovirus exposure and HLA in healthy donors. It was with 60 Vbeta and 13 Jbeta primers that the PCR ran. Clones were read by immunoSEQ multiplex PCR, and TCRdb kept only the in-frame ones, dropping some. The sample gives about 180,000 clones, 70% to 80% of which show up once; around 1.6% is in the top ten. Sequencing was done on a sample of PBMCs. The receptors here all came from a young man in good health and CMV-seronegative.

This clone was seen only a few times. The V gene is TRBV30, the J gene TRBJ2-7, with TRBD2 as a possible D gene (5 bases). V was clipped by 7 bases and J by 0 bases, with 13 bases between them. The CDR3 is 13 residues long. The germline V gene encodes CDR1 GTSNPN and CDR2 SVGIG (reference sequence). The DNA of the CDR3 is TGTGCCTCTTTTGGGGAGCCCTCCTACGAGCAGTACTTC. Residues: CASFGEPSYEQYF.

The CDR3 nucleotides are TGTGCCAGCAGCCAAGCGTCGGGGGGAAACACCATATATTTT. Translating gives CASSQASGGNTIYF. The chain employs TRBV14 and TRBJ1-3; D is unclear. Germline assignment: CDR1 SGHDN and CDR2 FVKESK. V was clipped by 1 base and J by 4 bases, with 8 bases between them. This CDR3 comprises 14 residues. The entire variable domain, with the rest obtained from reference TRBV14 and TRBJ1-3, is as follows: EAGVTQFPSHSVIEKGQTVTLRCDPISGHDNLYWYRRVMGKEIKFLLHFVKESKQDESGMPNNRFLAERTGGTYSTLKVQPAELEDSGVYFCASSQASGGNTIYFGEGSWLTVV.

The V call is TRBV7-2, the J call TRBJ2-7; TRBD2 aligns across 8 bases. The V gene's germline CDR1 is SGHTA and CDR2 FQGNSA. The CDR3 sequence is 15 residues long. The junction had 8 bases not matched to a gene; V was cut back by 5 bases and J by 2 bases. CDR3: CASSLAGTSPYEQYF. The CDR3 region has the DNA TGTGCCAGCAGCCTCGCCGGGACTAGTCCCTACGAGCAGTACTTC.

This sequence joins TRBV6-1 and TRBJ2-6; TRBD1 agrees at 9 bases. The CDR3 consists of 19 residues. Trimming took 0 bases from V and 0 from J; bases not matched to a gene: 6. Germline CDR1 is MNHNS and CDR2 is SASEGT. Here the CDR3 reads CASSEARGQGYSGANVLTF. Written as DNA, the CDR3 is TGTGCCAGCAGTGAAGCGCGGGGACAGGGCTACTCTGGGGCCAACGTCCTGACTTTC.

This rearrangement joins TRBV5-1 to TRBJ2-1; TRBD1 aligns across 12 bases. Germline V gene sequence: CDR1 SGHRS, CDR2 YFSETQ. The V and J ends lost 0 bases and 7 bases, in that order; junction bases with no gene match: 5. The CDR3 totals 16 residues. This CDR3 reads CASSLAGQGASNEQFF. CDR3 nucleotide sequence: TGCGCCAGCAGCTTGGCGGGACAGGGGGCGAGTAATGAGCAGTTCTTC.

This clone was seen more than once but under ten times. V usage is TRBV5-1 and J usage is TRBJ2-1, with 11 bases matching TRBD1. CDR3 length equals 13 residues. Germline V gene data show CDR1 as SGHRS and CDR2 as YFSETQ. With 4 bases clipped from V and 12 bases from J, the junction kept 6 bases outside the gene matches. The CDR3 is CASSHRDRGGQFF. The CDR3 DNA reads TGCGCCAGCAGCCACCGGGACAGGGGGGGGCAGTTCTTC.

The chain links TRBV30 to TRBJ2-3; 8 positions match TRBD2. V was clipped by 8 bases and J by 1 base; unmatched bases: 8. CDR3 size: 14 residues. Germline V gives CDR1 GTSNPN, CDR2 SVGIG (reference sequence). CDR3 protein: CAGGRRGGTDTQYF. The DNA of the CDR3 is TGTGCCGGCGGGCGGCGGGGGGGCACAGATACGCAGTATTTT. Complete variable domain (other parts from reference TRBV30 and TRBJ2-3): SQTIHQWPATLVQPVGSPLSLECTVEGTSNPNLYWYRQAAGRGLQLLFYSVGIGQISSEVPQNLSASRPQDRQFILSSKKLLLSDSGFYLCAGGRRGGTDTQYFGPGTRLTVL.

The V call is TRBV30, the J call TRBJ1-2, with a weak D call TRBD1 (6 bases). The V end lost 5 bases, the J end lost 8 bases, and 21 bases lay between the germline ends. The germline V gene has CDR1 GTSNPN and CDR2 SVGIG (reference sequence). This CDR3 contains 14 residues. CDR3 amino acids: CAWSLDQVGGGYTF. In DNA, the CDR3 is TGTGCCTGGTCCCTGGACCAAGTAGGGGGAGGCTACACCTTC.

This clone was seen only a few times. The chain carries TRBV28 and TRBJ1-6; 7 positions agree with TRBD1. This CDR3 has 13 residues. Germline CDR1 MDHEN, CDR2 SYDVKM. V shed 7 bases, J shed 7 bases, and the junction held 4 bases outside the gene matches. Here the CDR3 DNA reads TGTGCCAGCAAGGGGGCGATCAATTCACCCCTCCACTTT. Translating gives CASKGAINSPLHF.

On this clone itself: Relative to the germline gene, one junction end is altered; a read error may explain this. The chain joins TRBV7-9 to TRBJ1-4; weak D call: TRBD1 (5 bases). The CDR3 has 18 residues. Germline CDR1 SEHNR, CDR2 FQNEAQ (reference sequence). In DNA form, the CDR3 reads TGTTCCAGCAGCTCCAGGCGGCCGTATGGGACTGAGAATGAAAAACTGTTTTTT. This codes for CSSSSRRPYGTENEKLFF.

The chain employs TRBV2 and TRBJ2-5; 12 bases are shared with TRBD2. V trimming: 6 bases; J trimming: 9 bases; junction bases outside the gene matches: 8. The CDR3 runs 14 residues. Germline lookup yields CDR1 SNHLY and CDR2 FYNNEI. This CDR3 is CASSPGLAGSPQYF. CDR3 DNA: TGTGCCAGCAGCCCCGGACTAGCGGGATCTCCCCAGTACTTC. Combining the CDR3 with reference TRBV2 and TRBJ2-5 gives the whole variable domain EPEVTQTPSHQVTQMGQEVILRCVPISNHLYFYWYRQILGQKVEFLVSFYNNEISEKSEIFDDQFSVERPDGSNFTLKIRSTKLEDSAMYFCASSPGLAGSPQYFGPGTRLLVL.

This clone has a handful of counts. J is TRBJ1-4 and V is TRBV5-4; D gene uncertain. V was clipped by 0 bases and J by 0 bases, with 6 bases between them. CDR1 and CDR2 (germline): SGHNT, YYREEE (reference sequence). This CDR3 spans 15 amino acids. CDR3 residues: CASSLVGPTNEKLFF. For the CDR3, the DNA is TGTGCCAGCAGCTTGGTCGGTCCAACTAATGAAAAACTGTTTTTT.

The gene calls are TRBV5-6 and TRBJ2-3; D not resolved. V lost 0 bases, J lost 5 bases, and 10 bases lay in between. The length of the CDR3 is 14 residues. The V gene's germline CDR1 is SGHDT and CDR2 YYEEEE. CDR3 sequence reads: CASSLVWQQDTQYF. The DNA for the CDR3 is TGTGCCAGCAGCTTGGTGTGGCAACAAGATACGCAGTATTTT.

V is TRBV10-3 and J is TRBJ2-2, with TRBD2 matching 13 bases. CDR1 is ENHRY and CDR2 is SYGVKD in the germline V gene. V shed 4 bases and J 7 bases; nucleotides not matched to a gene: 3. The length of the CDR3 is 15 residues. In nucleotides, the CDR3 is TGTGCCATCAGTGGGACTAGCGGGAGAGTCGGGGAGCTGTTTTTT. Translation gives CAISGTSGRVGELFF.

In this sample, this clone turned up once. The rearrangement links TRBV16 to TRBJ1-2; TRBD1 matches 10 bases. V lost 3 bases, J lost 8 bases, and 9 bases stayed unmatched. This CDR3 has 15 residues. Germline loops: CDR1 KGHSY, CDR2 FQNENV. The CDR3 here is CASSHPQGQGSGYTF. CDR3 nucleotide sequence: TGTGCCAGCAGCCACCCACAGGGACAGGGGTCCGGCTACACCTTC. Full variable domain (outside the CDR3, taken from reference TRBV16 and TRBJ1-2): GEEVAQTPKHLVRGEGQKAKLYCAPIKGHSYVFWYQQVLKNEFKFLISFQNENVFDETGMPKERFSAKCLPNSPCSLEIQATKLEDSAVYFCASSHPQGQGSGYTFGSGTRLTVV.

This chain links TRBV5-1 with TRBJ2-5, with D possibly matching TRBD2 (6 bases). This CDR3 has 15 residues. Germline V CDR1 and CDR2: SGHRS, YFSETQ. V was clipped by 4 bases and J by 0 bases, with 13 bases between them. The CDR3 here is CASSQAGRNQETQYF. The CDR3 DNA follows: TGCGCCAGCAGCCAGGCGGGACGAAACCAAGAGACCCAGTACTTC.